This T cell receptor beta chain comes out of a study of cytomegalovirus exposure and HLA in healthy donors. It was with 60 Vbeta and 13 Jbeta primers that the PCR ran. Clones were sequenced by immunoSEQ multiplex PCR, and TCRdb holds only the in-frame ones, with some missing. The sample has approximately 150,000 clones, 73% seen once; the top ten hold 1.5% to 2%. CDR1 SGDLS and CDR2 YYNGEE come from the germline V gene. CDR3 length: 14 residues. The V and J ends lost 4 bases and 1 base respectively, with 11 bases between them. Overall study results and limits: 150 to 200 TCR beta chains were listed as cytomegalovirus-associated. Among donors in an Asian-associated ancestry cluster, a later analysis reportedly found fewer N-insertions than the roughly 610-donor mean. In a later analysis, around 18,000 TCR beta sequences were associated with HLA alleles at 0.05 false discovery rate. Later on, analysis showed that most CMV-associated TCR beta chains appeared to be HLA-restricted.

Concerning this clone itself: Its antigen remains unidentified.

The sequenced sample consisted of PBMCs. The chain carries TRBV9 and TRBJ1-1, with D unclear. This TCR came from a woman under 30 in good health and CMV-seronegative. The CDR3 region has the DNA TGTGCCAGCAGCCCACTGGACTGGAACACTGAAGCTTTCTTT. Translated: CASSPLDWNTEAFF.